The clone carrying this T cell receptor beta chain occurred a few times. Its antigen is currently unknown. A single-stranded UMI oligo with SP2 sequence was ligated to cDNA 3' ends. The first PCR ran 4 to 5 cycles with an equimolar RC1.1 and RC1.2 beta primer mix. Each CDR3 protein is one row after TCRdb ran MiXCR on the UMI-ligation and nested PCR reads. The sample contains about 33,000 distinct CDR3 sequences, 9% to 12% of which appear only once. Known numbers of the T cell clone KT2 were added to PBMC. Fixed numbers of PBMC received varying amounts of KT2 cells. These data are taken from a study of quantifying T cell responses using KT2 cells. Study-wide context: cDNA was made from DNase-treated RNA using alpha and beta constant primers.

This CDR3 comprises 16 residues. The germline V and J ends were trimmed by 6 bases and 1 base, with 15 bases remaining between them. Notes on the study in general: At about one KT2 cell per 100,000 PBMC, KT2 sequences were still detected.

The chain couples TRBV12-3 or TRBV12-4 to TRBJ2-2; TRBD2 is a possible D gene (5 bases). This TCR was recovered from a human donor. Sample: PBMCs spiked with cells of the T cell clone KT2. CDR3 residues: CASSTGYIGNTGELFF. The CDR3, as DNA: TGTGCCAGCAGCACGGGGTATATAGGGAACACCGGGGAGCTGTTTTTT.